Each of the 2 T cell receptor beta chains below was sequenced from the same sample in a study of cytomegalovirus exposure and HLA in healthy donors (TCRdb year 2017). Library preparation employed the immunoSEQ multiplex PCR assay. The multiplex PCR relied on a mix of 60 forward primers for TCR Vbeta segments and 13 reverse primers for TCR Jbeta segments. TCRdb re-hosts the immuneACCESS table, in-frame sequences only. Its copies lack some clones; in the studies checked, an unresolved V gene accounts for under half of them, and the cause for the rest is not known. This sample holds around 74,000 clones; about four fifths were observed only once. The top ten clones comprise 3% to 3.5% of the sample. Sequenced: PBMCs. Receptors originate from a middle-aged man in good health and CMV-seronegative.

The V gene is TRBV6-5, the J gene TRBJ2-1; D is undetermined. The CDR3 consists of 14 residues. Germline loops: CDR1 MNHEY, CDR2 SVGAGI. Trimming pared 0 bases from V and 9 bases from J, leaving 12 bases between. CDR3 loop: CASSYSMYQCEQFF. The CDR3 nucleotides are TGTGCCAGCAGTTACTCGATGTATCAGTGTGAGCAGTTCTTC.

DNA for the CDR3: TGTGCCAGCAGCCAAGGGGGACTAGCGGTACCCACAGATACGCAGTATTTT. It yields the protein CASSQGGLAVPTDTQYF. J is TRBJ2-3 and V is TRBV4-2, with 11 nucleotides matching TRBD2. Germline CDR1 reads LGHNA; CDR2 reads YNFKEQ. V lost 1 base and J lost 2; bases outside the gene matches: 5. The length of the CDR3 is 17 residues.